This T cell receptor beta chain originates from a study of T cell responses to AZD1222 COVID-19 vaccine. The CDR3 length is 16 residues. The germline V and J ends were trimmed by 1 base and 8 bases, with 21 bases remaining between them. In germline, CDR1 is GTSNPN, CDR2 SVGIG (reference sequence). Sequencing was performed with immunoSEQ multiplex PCR; in TCRdb, only in-frame clones are kept and a portion is missing. This sample yields 53,000 or so clones, of which around 85% are seen a single time; 15% to 20% belongs to the top ten. Findings and limits, study-wide: Donors, mostly white British, included more females; clonal diversity was possibly underestimated. All repertoire sampling was performed exclusively after the peak T cell response.

Note on this clone: Its antigen is as yet unknown.

This TCR came from an adult in good health. The chain recombines TRBV30 with TRBJ2-1; D might be TRBD2 (6 bases). This sample comprised peripheral blood, obtained on day 0 of MenACWY control vaccination. The CDR3 is CAWSAGTPGHGYEQFF. The CDR3 nucleotides read TGTGCCTGGAGTGCCGGGACTCCAGGGCACGGTTATGAGCAGTTCTTC.